This is a list of T cell receptor beta chains from one sample in a study of blood T cell repertoires in COVID-19. Sequenced by immunoSEQ multiplex PCR; TCRdb stores in-frame clones only, minus some. Altogether some 150,000 clones are present, approximately 82% being singletons, with the ten largest covering around 3.6%. The source material was PBMCs or T cells enriched from blood (not recorded which). The receptors derive from a woman in her forties or fifties in a cohort exposed to, infected with or recovered from COVID-19 (not recorded which). The CDR3 runs from the conserved cysteine through the conserved F or W. D genes are given only for firm matches. Not all rows give a size; the values are once, few, many and, for expanded clones, a class.

D	V	J	size	DNA	CDR3
.	TRBV19	TRBJ2-1	.	TGTGCCAGTAGTCCCCGACTCGAGGCCTACAATGAGCAGTTCTTC	CASSPRLEAYNEQFF
.	TRBV15	TRBJ1-4	.	TGTGCCACCAGCAGAGATCCGGGCGGGGAAAAACTGTTTTTT	CATSRDPGGEKLFF
TRBD2	TRBV6-5	TRBJ2-7	.	TGTGCCAGCAGTTACAAGCGGGAGGGCTCCTACGAGCAGTACTTC	CASSYKREGSYEQYF
.	TRBV18	TRBJ1-5	.	TGTGCCAGCTCACCGATGGACAGTCGCAATCAGCCCCAGCATTTT	CASSPMDSRNQPQHF
TRBD2	TRBV7-6	TRBJ2-1	once	TGTGCCAGCAGCCCCCAGTCTAGCGGGAAATTCGATGAGCAGTTCTTC	CASSPQSSGKFDEQFF
.	TRBV7-2	TRBJ1-5	.	TGTGCCAGCAGCTCATACCAGGGTGGCAATCAGCCCCAGCATTTT	CASSSYQGGNQPQHF
TRBD1	TRBV6-2/TRBV6-3	TRBJ1-1	.	TGTGCCAGCAGTTATGGCGACAGGGGGATGAACACTGAAGCTTTCTTT	CASSYGDRGMNTEAFF
TRBD2	TRBV5-1	TRBJ2-1	.	TGCGCCAGCAGTATAGCGGGAGGGCCGAATGAGCAGTTCTTC	CASSIAGGPNEQFF
TRBD1	TRBV27	TRBJ2-1	few	TGTGCCAGCAGTTGGGGGACAGGGGGTTTTTATGAGCAGTTCTTC	CASSWGTGGFYEQFF
.	TRBV6-1	TRBJ2-2	many	TGTGCCAGCAGTGATATTGAGGGGGAGCTGTTTTTT	CASSDIEGELFF
.	TRBV6-5	TRBJ1-2	.	TGTGCCAGCAGTACTACAGGCGTCCTGGGGGGCTACACCTTC	CASSTTGVLGGYTF
.	TRBV3-1/TRBV3-2	TRBJ1-2	.	TGTGCCAGCAGCCGTCAGACTGGCATCTATGGCTACACCTTC	CASSRQTGIYGYTF
.	TRBV7-3	TRBJ1-1	.	TGTGCCAGCAGTGGACATATGAACACTGAAGCTTTCTTT	CASSGHMNTEAFF
.	TRBV5-1	TRBJ2-1	.	TGCGCCAGCACCTCAGGGTCAAGAGATGAGCAGTTCTTC	CASTSGSRDEQFF
.	TRBV7-3	TRBJ2-1	.	TGTGCCAGCGCATTTAGCCCGTTAGACGGTGAGCAGTTCTTC	CASAFSPLDGEQFF
.	TRBV6-4	TRBJ1-2	.	TGTGCCAGCAGTGAACTCGCAGGGTCGGGTGGCTACACCTTC	CASSELAGSGGYTF
.	TRBV5-8	TRBJ2-2	.	TGTGCCAGCAGCGACGGACAGATTAACACCGGGGAGCTGTTTTTT	CASSDGQINTGELFF
.	TRBV2	TRBJ1-6	.	TGTGCCAGCAGAGGACGGGGAAATTCACCCCTCCACTTT	CASRGRGNSPLHF
.	TRBV6-4	TRBJ1-2	few	TGTGCCAGCAGTTCCGACCTGAGAGGTGGCTACACCTTC	CASSSDLRGGYTF
TRBD2	TRBV27	TRBJ2-7	once	TGTGCCAGCAGTTTATGGCTAGCGGGAGGCGAGCAGTACTTC	CASSLWLAGGEQYF
.	TRBV19	TRBJ1-2	.	TGTGCCAGTAGTATAAGTCGGAGAGCTAACTATGGCTACACCTTC	CASSISRRANYGYTF
TRBD2	TRBV5-8	TRBJ2-5	.	TGTGCCAGCAGGACCGGGACTAGCGGGTTACAAGAGACCCAGTACTTC	CASRTGTSGLQETQYF
TRBD1	TRBV9	TRBJ1-1	.	TGTGCCAGCAGCGTAGGGACAGGGGCCGCTGAAGCTTTCTTT	CASSVGTGAAEAFF
.	TRBV7-2	TRBJ2-6	once	TGTGCCAAGGGGACTGGGACAGCAGCGAATGGGGCCAACGTCCTGACTTTC	CAKGTGTAANGANVLTF
.	TRBV7-6	TRBJ1-1	.	TGTGCCAGCAGCCCGATGATTAGTGGGTTTAGCGTCACTGAAGCTTTCTTT	CASSPMISGFSVTEAFF
TRBD2	TRBV27	TRBJ2-3	.	TGTGCCAGCCGACCTAGCGGGGGACCCACAGATACGCAGTATTTT	CASRPSGGPTDTQYF
TRBD1	TRBV5-1	TRBJ2-7	.	TGCGCCAGCAGCGGGCCGGGACAGGGGGCCCAGGACGAGCAGTACTTC	CASSGPGQGAQDEQYF
TRBD2	TRBV3-1/TRBV3-2	TRBJ2-2	.	TGTGCCAGCAGCCGGGGACTAGCGGGAGCGAACACCGGGGAGCTGTTTTTT	CASSRGLAGANTGELFF
.	TRBV2	TRBJ2-1	.	TGTGCCAGCGGGGGGGCTGTGGTCTACAATGAGCAGTTCTTC	CASGGAVVYNEQFF